Below, 6 T cell receptor beta chains from the same sample are listed, as sequenced in a study of beta chain features in type 1 diabetes. As every portion of the isolated RNA was reverse transcribed, the sequencing read expressed TCRB transcripts. The table came from immunoSEQ multiplex PCR; TCRdb's copy has only in-frame clones and leaves some out. This table holds approximately 60,000 clones, roughly three fifths found once. Material: Tregs from blood. These receptors all stem from a woman between 18 and 29 years old in good health.

V usage is TRBV7-2 and J usage is TRBJ2-3; 9 bases line up with TRBD2. Germline V gives CDR1 SGHTA, CDR2 FQGNSA. V gave up 2 bases and J gave up 4 bases; unmatched junction bases: 10. The CDR3 extends over 17 amino acids. The CDR3 is CASSLWPVASGADTQYF. The DNA of the CDR3 is TGTGCCAGCAGCTTATGGCCGGTGGCTAGCGGGGCAGATACGCAGTATTTT.

J is TRBJ1-5 and V is TRBV2, with D perhaps TRBD1 (5 bases). The CDR3 is made up of 12 amino acids. Between the trimmed V and J ends, which lost 6 bases and 7 bases, there was a span of 10 bases. Germline CDR1 is SNHLY and CDR2 is FYNNEI. The CDR3: CASSGGGQPQHF. CDR3 DNA sequence: TGTGCCAGCAGCGGCGGGGGGCAGCCCCAGCATTTT.

The chain is built from TRBV7-8 and TRBJ2-1; D might be TRBD2 (5 bases). Germline CDR1 reads SGHVS; CDR2 reads FQNEAQ. The V and J ends lost 4 bases and 4 bases respectively, with 14 bases between them. This CDR3 contains 15 residues. Here the CDR3 DNA reads TGTGCCAGCAGCTCCGGTCCTACTAGGTACAATGAGCAGTTCTTC. Translating gives CASSSGPTRYNEQFF. The full variable domain, in which reference TRBV7-8 and TRBJ2-1 provide the parts outside the CDR3, is GAGVSQSPRYKVAKRGQDVALRCDPISGHVSLFWYQQALGQGPEFLTYFQNEAQLDKSGLPSDRFFAERPEGSVSTLKIQRTQQEDSAVYLCASSSGPTRYNEQFFGPGTRLTVL.

The chain is built from TRBV29-1 and TRBJ1-2; D is unresolved. The CDR3 is 13 amino acids. The V and J ends lost 4 bases and 6 bases respectively, with 15 bases between them. Looked up from germline, CDR1 is SQVTM and CDR2 is ANQGSEA. CDR3 bases: TGCAGCGTTGTGTACCCCGGGGTCCATGGCTACACCTTC. Translated, it gives CSVVYPGVHGYTF.

This chain's CDR3 is CASSQLRGRSSYEQYF. The CDR3 DNA follows: TGTGCCAGCTCCCAACTGCGGGGCCGCAGCTCCTACGAGCAGTACTTC. The rearrangement uses TRBV11-2 and TRBJ2-7; a possible D gene is TRBD2 (6 bases). Germline V gives CDR1 SGHAT, CDR2 FQNNGV. This CDR3 is 16 amino acids long. Trimming removed 8 bases at V and 0 bases at J, with 20 bases between.

This clone was found a few times. This chain joins TRBV7-9 and TRBJ1-2; 8 bases are a match to TRBD1. Trimming cost V 5 bases and J 3 bases; bases outside gene matches: 8. Germline values: CDR1 SEHNR, CDR2 FQNEAQ (reference sequence). This CDR3 is built from 15 residues. The CDR3 sequence is CASSLGQGLDYGYTF. The CDR3 bases are TGTGCCAGCAGCCTTGGACAGGGCTTGGACTATGGCTACACCTTC.